Shown below are 5 T cell receptor beta chains from a single sample sequenced in a study of blood T cell repertoires in COVID-19. Assay: immunoSEQ multiplex PCR; the TCRdb copy retains only in-frame clones and omits some. The sample contains approximately 260,000 clones, about 86% of which appear only once. Material: peripheral blood. Receptor source: a man in his late teens or twenties with active or convalescent COVID-19.

In the case of this clone: The junction does not match germline at one end; this may be a read error. The sample has other DNA sequences that encode this CDR3 too. CDR3 sequence (DNA): TGTGCCAGCAGCGCGGGCACGGGACTATTCTACGAACAGTACTTC. Encoded protein: CASSAGTGLFYEQYF. V gene TRBV11-2 combines with J gene TRBJ2-7; 7 bases fit TRBD2. This CDR3 region has 15 residues. Looked up from germline, CDR1 is SGHAT and CDR2 is FQNNGV.

This clone was seen a few times. This sequence joins TRBV13 and TRBJ1-2, with 9 bases identical to TRBD1. The V and J ends lost 1 base and 8 bases, in that order; junction bases with no gene match: 11. Per germline, CDR1 PRHDT and CDR2 FYEKMQ (reference sequence). CDR3 size: 16 residues. The CDR3 region has the DNA TGTGCCAGCAGCTTAGTTCTCGTGGGACAGGGTGAGGGCTACACCTTC. Translating it yields CASSLVLVGQGEGYTF.

This clone was seen only once. The chain couples TRBV5-1 to TRBJ1-1; 7 bases agree with TRBD1. Trimming took 7 bases from V and 3 from J; bases not matched to a gene: 6. CDR3 length: 13 residues. The germline gives CDR1 SGHRS, CDR2 YFSETQ. The CDR3 region is CASYYDRDTEAFF. The CDR3 DNA reads TGCGCCAGCTATTACGACAGGGACACTGAAGCTTTCTTT.

The chain combines TRBV30 with TRBJ1-1; 8 nucleotides align to TRBD1. Trimming removed 3 bases from V and 4 bases from J; junction bases left unmatched: 4. From germline, CDR1 is GTSNPN and CDR2 SVGIG (reference sequence). The CDR3 is made up of 13 amino acids. CDR3 protein: CAWRPGQGTEAFF. The CDR3 nucleotides read TGTGCCTGGAGGCCCGGACAGGGCACTGAAGCTTTCTTT.

This clone has only one observation. The rearrangement uses TRBV19 and TRBJ2-3; the match to TRBD2 covers 14 bases. The CDR3 length is 17 residues. The germline V gene has CDR1 LNHDA and CDR2 SQIVND (reference sequence). V shed 6 bases, J shed 0 bases, and the junction held 5 bases outside the gene matches. CDR3 in DNA: TGTGCCAGTAGCATTGGGACTAGCGGGGGCAGCACAGATACGCAGTATTTT. Amino acid sequence: CASSIGTSGGSTDTQYF.